This T cell receptor (beta chain) was found in a study of spatial heterogeneity in lung cancer. General study findings and limits: The study found that ubiquitous and regional expanded TCR counts tracked ubiquitous and regional nonsynonymous mutations, respectively. It was found that expanded intratumoral alpha and beta TCR counts tracked tumor mutation counts. Sequencing reached an estimated coverage of tumor T cells that was only around 6.6% for alpha chains and 12% to 15% for beta chains.

Time point noted: sample taken at primary tumor resection. The donors, 72 patients with untreated early-stage non-small cell lung cancer, provided the samples. This clonotype was counted many times. Its antigen remains unknown. This CDR3 contains 18 residues. With 0 bases clipped from V and 4 bases from J, the junction kept 10 bases outside the gene matches. Individual TCR cDNA molecules each bore their own unique molecular identifier. Each CDR3 protein is one row after TCRdb ran MiXCR on the 5' RACE reads. The sample has 11,000 to 15,000 distinct CDR3 sequences, approximately 4.5% seen once. Here the sequenced sample was lung tumor tissue, taken at surgery. This chain joins TRBV23-1 and TRBJ2-3; TRBD2 agrees at 10 bases. TRBV23-1 is recorded as an ORF, its role being uncertain. This clonotype was sampled from a female donor with early-stage non-small cell lung cancer. CDR3 sequence: CASSQSGRIGTSADTQYF. Here the CDR3 DNA reads TGCGCCAGCAGTCAATCGGGGCGAATCGGGACTAGCGCAGATACGCAGTATTTT.